Each of the 24 T cell receptor beta chains below was sequenced from the same sample in a study of OX40 agonist ivuxolimab in advanced cancers. Sequencing used immunoSEQ multiplex PCR; TCRdb keeps in-frame clones, though not all of them. Of about 53,000 clones in the sample, approximately 84% are singletons; the top ten hold 4.6%. Sequenced material: CD4+ or CD8+ T cells sorted from blood, taken in a trial of the OX40 agonist ivuxolimab. The receptors shown here come from an adult with an advanced solid tumor such as melanoma, head and neck, liver or kidney cancer.

This sequence joins TRBV13 and TRBJ1-1, with D unresolved. The CDR3 is 13 amino acids. Germline assignment: CDR1 PRHDT and CDR2 FYEKMQ (reference sequence). V was trimmed by 2 bases and J by 7 bases, leaving 11 bases between them. The CDR3 DNA follows: TGTGCCAGCAGCTTACCCCGTAGGGTTGAAGCTTTCTTT. Translation gives CASSLPRRVEAFF.

The rearrangement joins TRBV6-5 to TRBJ2-5; TRBD1 is a possible D gene (6 bases). The germline V gene has CDR1 MNHEY and CDR2 SVGAGI. CDR3 size: 15 residues. Trimming shortened V by 2 bases and J by 2 bases, and 12 bases separated the two germline ends. The CDR3 DNA is TGTGCCAGCAGTTACGAGGGACAAATACAAGAGACCCAGTACTTC. This gives the protein CASSYEGQIQETQYF.

The chain couples TRBV2 to TRBJ1-3; D call uncertain. The CDR3 is 15 amino acids. CDR1 SNHLY and CDR2 FYNNEI come from the germline V gene. Trimming took off 1 base at V and 0 bases at J, with 7 bases between the two ends. The CDR3 coding sequence is TGTGCCAGCAGTGAAGGGCAGCTCTCTGGAAACACCATATATTTT. Protein: CASSEGQLSGNTIYF.

A single count supports this clone. The rearrangement joins TRBV5-4 to TRBJ2-7, with a weak D call TRBD2 (6 bases). Germline V lookup: CDR1 SGHNT, CDR2 YYREEE (reference sequence). The ends were cut back, 4 bases at V and 6 bases at J, with 17 bases in the middle. This CDR3 spans 14 amino acids. The CDR3 region has the DNA TGTGCCAGCAGCCCGCGGACTAAACGGGTCGAGCAGTACTTC. This gives the protein CASSPRTKRVEQYF.

V is TRBV23-1 and J is TRBJ2-3; possibly TRBD1 for D (6 bases). TRBV23-1 is labeled an ORF, and its function is uncertain. With 2 bases removed from V and 0 bases from J, the gap between germline ends came to 12 bases. The CDR3 is made up of 16 amino acids. Here the CDR3 DNA reads TGCGCCAGCAGTCAAACACGGACAGTGAGCACAGATACGCAGTATTTT. Translating it yields CASSQTRTVSTDTQYF.

The genes are TRBV6-4 and TRBJ2-3; 9 nucleotides line up with TRBD1. J gave up 7 bases and V 3 bases, and 2 bases lay outside the gene matches. Germline V gene lookup returns CDR1 MRHNA and CDR2 SNTAGT. The CDR3 consists of 13 residues. DNA for the CDR3: TGTGCCAGCAGTGAGGACAGGGGCTATACGCAGTATTTT. Translation gives CASSEDRGYTQYF.

The chain uses TRBV28 and TRBJ2-5; 10 nucleotides align to TRBD2. J gave up 2 bases and V 1 base, and 7 bases lay outside the gene matches. The CDR3 totals 17 residues. Germline V lookup: CDR1 MDHEN, CDR2 SYDVKM. The CDR3 DNA reads as TGTGCCAGCAGTTTATTAGCGGGAGGAAGGCGGCAAGAGACCCAGTACTTC. Translation gives CASSLLAGGRRQETQYF.

This clone was seen a few times. The chain has TRBV28 and TRBJ1-5; D gene uncertain. Germline CDR1 MDHEN, CDR2 SYDVKM. The CDR3 spans 15 residues. V lost 3 bases, J lost 0 bases, and 9 bases lay in between. The CDR3, as DNA: TGTGCCAGCAGTTTGTCTCCACTTAGCAATCAGCCCCAGCATTTT. Encoded protein: CASSLSPLSNQPQHF.

The chain couples TRBV4-1 to TRBJ1-1, with D possibly TRBD1 on 5 matching bases. CDR1 and CDR2 from the germline V gene are MGHRA and YSYEKL. V lost 1 base, J lost 11 bases, and 14 bases lay in between. This CDR3 has 13 amino acids. This CDR3 reads CASSQVFPGNAFF. CDR3 sequence (DNA): TGCGCCAGCAGCCAAGTCTTCCCAGGGAACGCTTTCTTT.

With regard to this clone: Compared with germline, one end of the junction differs, possibly owing to a read error. The DNA of the CDR3 is TGTGCCAGCTCACGGTTTACAGGGGAACCCTCGAACACTGAAGCTTCCTTT. Translated: CASSRFTGEPSNTEASF. The chain joins TRBV18 to TRBJ1-1; TRBD1 aligns across 7 bases. The CDR3 is made up of 17 amino acids. Germline V gene data show CDR1 as KGHSH and CDR2 as LQKENI.

The chain carries TRBV7-2 and TRBJ2-7; D not certain. Germline V lookup: CDR1 SGHTA, CDR2 FQGNSA. The CDR3 covers 13 residues. The V gene lost 0 bases and the J gene lost 0 bases, with 3 bases spanning the gap. The CDR3 loop is CASSLASSYEQYF. The DNA of the CDR3 is TGTGCCAGCAGCTTAGCTAGCTCCTACGAGCAGTACTTC.

Points on this clone: Other DNA sequences in this sample translate to the same CDR3. This chain joins TRBV11-2 and TRBJ2-5; the D is unclear. The CDR3 loop spans 11 amino acids. Per the germline V gene, CDR1 is SGHAT and CDR2 is FQNNGV. V shed 5 bases and J shed 5 bases, with 6 bases lying between them. CDR3 DNA sequence: TGTGCCAGCAGCCTTGGGGAGACCCAGTACTTC. It encodes CASSLGETQYF.

The V call is TRBV5-4, the J call TRBJ2-7, with 7 positions matching TRBD2. In germline, CDR1 is SGHNT, CDR2 YYREEE (reference sequence). Trimming took 0 bases from V and 4 from J; bases not matched to a gene: 10. The CDR3 contains 16 residues. CDR3 DNA: TGTGCCAGCAGCTTGGCCGGGGGGACCGGGTCGTACGAGCAGTACTTC. Translation gives CASSLAGGTGSYEQYF.

The table lists this clone with a few counts. The chain combines TRBV6-1 with TRBJ2-3; no definite D call. Trimming removed 3 bases from V and 6 bases from J, with 10 bases in between. CDR3 length: 13 amino acids. Germline CDR1 MNHNS, CDR2 SASEGT. This CDR3 is CASSDIRGDTQYF. DNA for the CDR3: TGTGCCAGCAGTGATATCCGAGGCGATACGCAGTATTTT.

V is TRBV7-7 and J is TRBJ1-4, with D perhaps TRBD1 (5 bases). Per germline, CDR1 SSHAT and CDR2 FNYEAQ (reference sequence). The CDR3 spans 15 residues. Trimming stripped 5 bases from V and 0 bases from J, with 10 bases between. The CDR3 nucleotides read TGTGCCAGCAGCCCCGGGACGGCAACTAATGAAAAACTGTTTTTT. The encoded protein is CASSPGTATNEKLFF.

V is TRBV27 and J is TRBJ2-3; a possible D gene is TRBD2 (6 bases). The V end lost 10 bases, the J end lost 3 bases, and 14 bases lay between the germline ends. The CDR3 has 13 residues. The germline CDR1 and CDR2 sequences are MNHEY and SMNVEV (reference sequence). This chain's CDR3 is CATRTLATDTQYF. The CDR3 nucleotides are TGTGCCACCCGAACACTAGCAACAGATACGCAGTATTTT.

V gene TRBV27 combines with J gene TRBJ2-3, with a weak D call TRBD1 (5 bases). The CDR3 consists of 13 residues. Per the germline V gene, CDR1 is MNHEY and CDR2 is SMNVEV (reference sequence). V was shortened by 6 bases and J by 3 bases, with 10 bases between the two germline ends. The CDR3: CASRPGITDTQYF. Written as DNA, the CDR3 is TGTGCCAGCAGGCCAGGGATTACAGATACGCAGTATTTT.

The rearrangement links TRBV7-8 to TRBJ1-1, with 7 nucleotides matching TRBD1. The CDR3 extends over 16 amino acids. Trimming removed 7 bases from V and 3 bases from J; junction bases left unmatched: 14. Germline-derived CDR1 and CDR2 are SGHVS and FQNEAQ. This CDR3 is CASTWDSAPGDTEAFF. In DNA form, the CDR3 reads TGTGCCAGCACCTGGGACAGTGCCCCGGGAGACACTGAAGCTTTCTTT.

The CDR3 here is CASTKGSELNTEAFF. For the CDR3, the DNA is TGTGCCAGCACTAAAGGTTCGGAATTGAACACTGAAGCTTTCTTT. V is TRBV11-3 and J is TRBJ1-1; unclear D gene. V was cut by 7 bases and J by 0 bases, with 15 bases left in between. Germline assignment: CDR1 SGHNT and CDR2 YENEEA. CDR3 size: 15 residues.

The CDR3 protein is CASSEGTAYGYTF. The CDR3 bases are TGTGCCAGCAGTGAGGGGACCGCTTATGGCTACACCTTC. The chain recombines TRBV6-5 with TRBJ1-2, with D possibly being TRBD1 (5 bases). The CDR3 contains 13 residues. The ends were cut back, 5 bases at V and 5 bases at J, with 12 bases in the middle. Germline loops: CDR1 MNHEY, CDR2 SVGAGI.

The rearrangement joins TRBV27 to TRBJ2-1, with D perhaps TRBD2 (7 bases). V was shortened by 6 bases and J by 4 bases, with 13 bases between the two germline ends. This CDR3 is 14 amino acids long. Germline CDR1 MNHEY, CDR2 SMNVEV (reference sequence). The CDR3 nucleotides are TGTGCCAGCAGGGGGGGGACACCTTACAATGAGCAGTTCTTC. The encoded protein is CASRGGTPYNEQFF.

The rearrangement links TRBV6-1 to TRBJ1-2; 7 bases match TRBD1. The CDR3 spans 15 residues. Germline V CDR1 and CDR2: MNHNS, SASEGT. V lost 2 bases to trimming and J lost 7 bases; unmatched junction nucleotides: 10. The CDR3 loop reads CASSERWEGGGGYTF. CDR3 DNA: TGTGCCAGCAGTGAAAGATGGGAAGGGGGCGGTGGCTACACCTTC.

The V gene is TRBV14, the J gene TRBJ1-5, with D possibly being TRBD1 (5 bases). The V and J ends lost 1 base and 0 bases respectively, with 22 bases between them. The CDR3 length is 20 residues. CDR1 is SGHDN and CDR2 is FVKESK in the germline V gene. CDR3 sequence (DNA): TGTGCCAGCAGCCAAGCCTATGGCCCTAGGTGGGGCAGTAGCAATCAGCCCCAGCATTTT. This gives the protein CASSQAYGPRWGSSNQPQHF.

V and J are TRBV28 and TRBJ2-1; TRBD2 matches 9 bases. The V segment lost 2 bases and the J segment 9 bases; nucleotides outside the gene matches: 8. Looked up from germline, CDR1 is MDHEN and CDR2 is SYDVKM. The CDR3 has 15 residues. CDR3 protein: CASSLPAGGVVEQFF. For the CDR3, the DNA is TGTGCCAGCAGTTTACCGGCGGGAGGGGTAGTTGAGCAGTTCTTC. Full variable domain (rest looked up from reference TRBV28 and TRBJ2-1): DVKVTQSSRYLVKRTGEKVFLECVQDMDHENMFWYRQDPGLGLRLIYFSYDVKMKEKGDIPEGYSVSREKKERFSLILESASTNQTSMYLCASSLPAGGVVEQFFGPGTRLTVL.